The 13 T cell receptor beta chains given below trace back to one sample, sequenced in a study of T cells in Graves' hyperthyroidism and ophthalmopathy. Amplification targeted TCR beta CDR3 regions from RNA transcripts. HTBI primers were the set used in a first-round RT-PCR of the TCR CDR3. Via MiXCR, TCRdb re-called the multiplex PCR reads, giving one row per CDR3 protein. The profile shows about 500,000 distinct CDR3 sequences, approximately 15% of them singletons. The sequencing input was blood. The source of these receptors is a woman between 18 and 29 years old with Graves' hyperthyroidism.

The CDR3 loop reads CASSPGTGERGTEAFF. The CDR3 bases are TGTGCCAGCAGCCCCGGGACAGGGGAGAGAGGCACTGAAGCTTTCTTT. The V and J genes are TRBV11-2 and TRBJ1-1; 10 bases are shared with TRBD1. The V gene end was trimmed by 5 bases and the J gene end by 4 bases; junction bases not matched to a gene: 10. The CDR3 totals 16 residues. Germline CDR1 reads SGHAT; CDR2 reads FQNNGV.

The genes are TRBV6-1 and TRBJ2-5; D not certain. Germline V gene sequence: CDR1 MNHNS, CDR2 SASEGT. V was cut by 7 bases and J by 6 bases, with 12 bases left in between. CDR3 length equals 12 residues. This chain's CDR3 is CASNPPSKTQYF. The CDR3 nucleotides read TGTGCCAGCAACCCCCCGTCAAAGACCCAGTACTTC.

The chain couples TRBV7-3 to TRBJ2-2; D unresolved. Trimming removed 5 bases from V and 7 bases from J, with 8 bases in between. CDR1 is SGHTA and CDR2 is FQGTGA in the germline V gene. CDR3 length: 12 amino acids. CDR3 residues: CASSPPGGELFF. Written as DNA, the CDR3 is TGTGCCAGCAGCCCCCCTGGCGGGGAGCTGTTTTTT.

This clonotype was seen many times. The V call is TRBV27, the J call TRBJ2-7, with 9 bases aligning to TRBD2. The V gene end was trimmed by 5 bases and the J gene end by 2 bases; junction bases not matched to a gene: 10. The CDR3 has 16 amino acids. CDR1 and CDR2 (germline): MNHEY, SMNVEV (reference sequence). CDR3 sequence reads: CASSPSSGTKAYEQYF. The CDR3 DNA reads TGTGCCAGCAGTCCCTCTAGCGGGACTAAAGCCTACGAGCAGTACTTC.

This clonotype was recorded at least ten times. The V gene is TRBV14, the J gene TRBJ1-1; D gene unclear. Germline CDR1 SGHDN, CDR2 FVKESK. The CDR3 is 14 residues long. V was shortened by 3 bases and J by 1 base, with 9 bases between the two germline ends. The CDR3 sequence: CASSQRAANTEAFF. The CDR3 DNA reads TGTGCCAGCAGCCAGCGGGCTGCGAACACTGAAGCTTTCTTT.

At least ten counts were recorded for this clonotype. The rearrangement joins TRBV6-1 to TRBJ2-3, with D possibly TRBD1 on 5 matching bases. The CDR3 sequence is 14 residues long. The V end was cut by 1 base, the J end by 2 bases, with 7 bases between. CDR1 is MNHNS, CDR2 SASEGT, per germline. CDR3 DNA sequence: TGTGCCAGCAGTGAAGACAGGAACACAGATACGCAGTATTTT. Translated: CASSEDRNTDTQYF.

This clonotype was seen only a few times. V and J are TRBV4-1 and TRBJ2-7; TRBD2 agrees at 8 bases. This CDR3 is 16 amino acids long. Trimming removed 1 base from V and 1 base from J; junction bases left unmatched: 6. The germline gives CDR1 MGHRA, CDR2 YSYEKL. In DNA, the CDR3 is TGCGCCAGCAGCCAAGTAGGACTAGCAGCATCCTACGAGCAGTACTTC. Amino acid sequence: CASSQVGLAASYEQYF.

This clonotype was seen ten or more times. The rearrangement joins TRBV12-3 or TRBV12-4 to TRBJ2-2; D is unclear. CDR3 size: 14 residues. The V and J ends lost 2 bases and 3 bases respectively, with 7 bases between them. As DNA, the CDR3 is TGTGCCAGCAGTTTACAGTTTGACACCGGGGAGCTGTTTTTT. It is translated as CASSLQFDTGELFF.

Many counts were recorded for this clonotype. One end of the junction does not line up with germline, which may come from a read error. The rearrangement uses TRBV12-3 or TRBV12-4 and TRBJ1-1, with 8 bases lining up with TRBD1. The CDR3 runs to 14 residues. The chain's CDR3 is CASSLTGVNTETFF. The CDR3 DNA reads TGTGCCAGCAGTTTGACAGGGGTGAACACTGAAACTTTCTTT.

The chain carries TRBV20-1 and TRBJ1-2; D gene unclear. The V gene lost 2 bases and the J gene lost 3 bases, with 22 bases spanning the gap. The length of the CDR3 is 17 residues. CDR1 and CDR2 (germline): DFQATT, SNEGSKA (reference sequence). CDR3 sequence: CSARTFSLVFEDYGYTF. The CDR3 nucleotides are TGCAGTGCTAGAACCTTTTCTCTGGTGTTTGAGGACTATGGCTACACCTTC.

This clonotype was observed at least ten times. The V call is TRBV6-2 or TRBV6-3, the J call TRBJ1-4, with D possibly matching TRBD1 (5 bases). This CDR3 is 15 amino acids long. Germline V gives CDR1 MNHEY, CDR2 SVGEGT. Trimming pared 0 bases from V and 6 bases from J, leaving 11 bases between. CDR3 nucleotides: TGTGCCAGCAGTTACTCCTGGGGGAAGGATGAAAAACTGTTTTTT. Amino acid sequence: CASSYSWGKDEKLFF.

The chain links TRBV29-1 to TRBJ1-4; a weak D match, TRBD1 (5 bases). The CDR3 loop spans 11 amino acids. The V end was cut by 5 bases, the J end by 6 bases, with 7 bases between. Germline CDR1 reads SQVTM; CDR2 reads ANQGSEA. In DNA form, the CDR3 reads TGCAGCGTTTCAGGGTATGAAAAACTGTTTTTT. Encoded protein: CSVSGYEKLFF. Using reference TRBV29-1 and TRBJ1-4 for the parts outside the CDR3, the full variable domain is SAVISQKPSRDICQRGTSLTIQCQVDSQVTMMFWYRQQPGQSLTLIATANQGSEATYESGFVIDKFPISRPNLTFSTLTVSNMSPEDSSIYLCSVSGYEKLFFGSGTQLSVL.

The chain is built from TRBV19 and TRBJ2-3; tentative D call: TRBD2 (6 bases). Trimming stripped 5 bases from V and 4 bases from J, with 13 bases between. Germline assignment: CDR1 LNHDA and CDR2 SQIVND (reference sequence). CDR3 size: 14 residues. For the CDR3, the DNA is TGTGCCAGTAGTCCTAGCGCACTACCAGATACGCAGTATTTT. Encoded protein: CASSPSALPDTQYF.